This T cell receptor (beta chain) came from a study of T cell responses to AZD1222 COVID-19 vaccine. Germline V CDR1 and CDR2: SGHDT, YYEEEE. V was clipped by 5 bases and J by 1 base; unmatched bases: 4. The CDR3 spans 14 residues. General study points: White British ancestry dominated among donors, who included more females, and clonal diversity was possibly underestimated.

To note about this clone: Its antigen is still unknown.

Profiling relied on immunoSEQ multiplex PCR, and the TCRdb table lists in-frame clones only, not all of them. The repertoire includes 120,000 to 150,000 clones, 90% to 95% of them detected once, and around 2.8% sits in the top ten. The specimen was peripheral blood, collected on day 0 of MenACWY control vaccination. This sequence was found in an adult in good health. V usage is TRBV5-6 and J usage is TRBJ1-1; 8 nucleotides match TRBD1. This chain's CDR3 is CASSRTGRNTEAFF. CDR3 DNA sequence: TGTGCCAGCAGTCGGACAGGGAGGAACACTGAAGCTTTCTTT.